A selection of T cell receptor beta chains follows, all from one sample in a study of tissue T cells after allogeneic stem cell transplantation. Measured with immunoSEQ multiplex PCR; TCRdb has only the in-frame clones, and not every one. The top ten clones hold 7.5% to 9% of a sample with tens of thousands of clones, around four fifths of them seen once. This specimen was tissue from the ileum, taken at autopsy. These receptors were obtained from a female donor of 60 years or more with lung cancer. The CDR3 runs from the conserved cysteine through the conserved F or W. Each record gives: clone size, J gene, V gene, D gene, CDR3 protein, CDR3 DNA. The D gene is left open where the match is weak. Only some rows state a clone size, as once, few, many or a class for expanded clones.

. TRBJ2-1 TRBV9 . CASSVGGVSSPYNEQFF TGTGCCAGCAGCGTAGGCGGGGTGTCTAGCCCCTACAATGAGCAGTTCTTC
. TRBJ1-4 TRBV9 . CASSSRGGANEKLFF TGTGCCAGCAGCTCCCGAGGGGGGGCTAATGAAAAACTGTTTTTT
. TRBJ1-2 TRBV15 . CATSIDRIYGYTF TGTGCCACCAGCATTGACAGGATATATGGCTACACCTTC
. TRBJ2-2 TRBV6-1 . CASSDVSRGGGWNTGELFF TGTGCCAGCAGTGATGTCTCTAGGGGGGGCGGGTGGAACACCGGGGAGCTGTTTTTT
. TRBJ2-1 TRBV28 . CASSLLAGEQFF TGTGCCAGCAGTTTACTGGCGGGTGAGCAGTTCTTC
few TRBJ1-5 TRBV7-9 TRBD1 CASSLGGQGYQPQHF TGTGCCAGCAGCTTAGGCGGACAGGGATATCAGCCCCAGCATTTT
. TRBJ2-6 TRBV5-4 . CASSLDLFVQLKTGANVLTF TGTGCCAGCAGCTTGGATTTGTTCGTCCAGCTCAAGACTGGGGCCAACGTCCTGACTTTC
. TRBJ2-4 TRBV4-1 . CASSQGLQQGSTKNIQYF TGCGCCAGCAGCCAGGGTCTACAGCAGGGGTCTACCAAAAACATTCAGTACTTC
. TRBJ2-4 TRBV18 . CASSRDGQGNIQYF TGTGCCAGCTCACGAGACGGACAAGGAAACATTCAGTACTTC
few TRBJ2-7 TRBV7-2 . CASSLSDFTPQYF TGTGCCAGCAGCTTATCCGACTTTACGCCGCAGTACTTC
. TRBJ2-1 TRBV3-1/TRBV3-2 TRBD2 CASGLVLGNEQFF TGTGCCAGCGGACTAGTTCTCGGCAATGAGCAGTTCTTC
. TRBJ1-2 TRBV5-6 TRBD1 CASSLSAGGRYGYTF TGTGCCAGCAGCTTGTCCGCAGGGGGCCGCTATGGCTACACCTTC
. TRBJ1-3 TRBV5-4 TRBD1 CASSLVGTDRLDTIYF TGTGCCAGCAGCTTGGTTGGGACAGACCGACTAGACACCATATATTTT
. TRBJ2-5 TRBV12-5 . CASGLGGQETQYF TGTGCTAGTGGTTTGGGGGGCCAAGAGACCCAGTACTTC
. TRBJ2-2 TRBV5-8 . CASSLGLRTGELFF TGTGCCAGCAGCTTGGGGCTTCGTACCGGGGAGCTGTTTTTT
medium-sized TRBJ1-6 TRBV19 . CASSIRSENSPLHF TGTGCCAGTAGTATAAGGAGTGAGAATTCACCCCTCCACTTT
. TRBJ1-1 TRBV6-6 . CASSYSRGEAFF TGTGCCAGCAGTTACTCAAGGGGTGAAGCTTTCTTT
. TRBJ2-1 TRBV7-6 TRBD2 CASGGGQIYNEQFF TGTGCCAGCGGCGGGGGTCAAATCTACAATGAGCAGTTCTTC
few TRBJ1-2 TRBV30 . CAWREWRFYGYTF TGTGCCTGGAGGGAATGGCGGTTCTATGGCTACACCTTC